These T cell receptor beta chains were read from a single sample in a study of CD8 T cells in ankylosing spondylitis. TCRdb analysed the 5' RACE reads with MiXCR anew, one entry per CDR3 protein. The sample lists 250,000 to 400,000 distinct CDR3 sequences; approximately 10% were seen once. Sequencing was performed on blood, either unsorted or a sorted T cell fraction (not recorded which). The source of these receptors is a female donor with ankylosing spondylitis or in good health (not recorded which). CDR3s include the opening cysteine and the closing phenylalanine or tryptophan. The D gene is left open where the match is weak. Expanded clones get a size class; other rows say once, few or many, or leave the size out.

V	J	size	D	CDR3	DNA
TRBV12-3/TRBV12-4	TRBJ2-1	few	TRBD2	CASRPEGLANNEQFF	TGTGCCAGCAGACCGGAGGGACTAGCGAACAATGAGCAGTTCTTC
TRBV18	TRBJ1-4	once	-	CASSPRRWDEKLLF	TGTGCCAGCTCGCCCCGTCGTTGGGATGAAAAACTGCTTTTT
TRBV7-9	TRBJ2-5	many	TRBD2	CASSGMGGEQETQYF	TGTGCCAGCAGCGGAATGGGGGGGGAACAAGAGACCCAGTACTTC
TRBV20-1	TRBJ2-7	many	TRBD2	CSARVPSGGYEQYF	TGCAGTGCTAGAGTCCCTAGCGGGGGTTACGAGCAGTACTTC
TRBV27	TRBJ2-3	few	TRBD2	CASSLRLAGNTDTQYF	TGTGCCAGCAGTCTCAGACTAGCGGGAAACACAGATACGCAGTATTTT
TRBV7-8	TRBJ2-2	-	TRBD2	CASRAGERERGELFF	TGTGCCAGCAGGGCTGGGGAGCGGGAGCGCGGGGAGCTGTTTTTT
TRBV10-3	TRBJ2-1	many	TRBD2	CAISETSGGAVEQFF	TGTGCCATCAGTGAGACTAGCGGGGGGGCCGTCGAGCAGTTCTTC
TRBV5-1	TRBJ1-1	-	-	CASSLQGHLNTEAFF	TGCGCCAGCAGCTTGCAGGGACACCTGAACACTGAAGCTTTCTTT
TRBV3-1	TRBJ2-7	-	TRBD2	CASRAGTSGATGSYEQYF	TGTGCCAGCAGAGCCGGGACTAGCGGGGCGACGGGCTCCTACGAGCAGTACTTC
TRBV12-3/TRBV12-4	TRBJ2-2	-	TRBD2	CASSLTPAWTSSAGELFF	TGTGCCAGCAGTTTAACGCCGGCATGGACTAGCAGTGCCGGGGAGCTGTTTTTT
TRBV20-1	TRBJ2-3	many	TRBD1	CSLTGGTTDTQYF	TGCAGCTTGACAGGGGGCACGACAGATACGCAGTATTTT
TRBV12-3/TRBV12-4	TRBJ2-2	many	TRBD2	CASSTLLGTSGGSNTGELFF	TGTGCCAGCAGTACCCTCTTGGGGACTAGCGGGGGATCGAACACCGGGGAGCTGTTTTTT
TRBV5-1	TRBJ2-1	many	TRBD2	CASSKRLAGLEDEQFF	TGCGCCAGCAGCAAACGACTAGCGGGGCTCGAGGATGAGCAGTTCTTC
TRBV7-6	TRBJ2-5	-	-	CASSLGPDPKETQYF	TGTGCCAGCAGCTTAGGTCCGGACCCTAAAGAGACCCAGTACTTC
TRBV5-1	TRBJ1-5	many	-	CASSLGVGGASQPQHF	TGCGCCAGCAGCTTGGGGGTCGGAGGGGCTAGCCAGCCCCAGCATTTT
TRBV25-1	TRBJ2-1	-	TRBD1	CASRAQGATYNEQFF	TGTGCCAGCAGGGCACAGGGGGCGACCTACAATGAGCAGTTCTTC
TRBV10-3	TRBJ1-4	-	-	CAISESPPTQYNEKLFF	TGTGCCATCAGTGAGTCGCCCCCGACCCAGTATAATGAAAAACTGTTTTTT
TRBV7-2	TRBJ1-5	-	-	CASIKPRVSNQPQHF	TGTGCCAGCATCAAACCCCGGGTTAGCAATCAGCCCCAGCATTTT
TRBV5-1	TRBJ2-5	many	-	CASSEGNYQETQYF	TGCGCCAGCAGCGAAGGGAATTACCAAGAGACCCAGTACTTC
TRBV12-3/TRBV12-4	TRBJ1-1	few	-	CASSLVIGGTEAFF	TGTGCCAGCAGTTTAGTCATTGGTGGGACTGAAGCTTTCTTT
TRBV14	TRBJ2-1	many	TRBD1	CASKQGDRPYNEQFF	TGTGCCAGCAAACAAGGGGACAGGCCCTACAATGAGCAGTTCTTC
TRBV3-1	TRBJ1-3	many	-	CASSQDQVGGFAIYF	TGTGCCAGCAGCCAAGATCAAGTAGGTGGATTCGCCATATATTTT
TRBV27	TRBJ2-3	-	TRBD2	CASRGTSGTSVYLYTDTQYF	TGTGCCAGCAGAGGAACCTCCGGGACTAGCGTATATTTGTATACAGATACGCAGTATTTT
TRBV5-1	TRBJ1-1	few	TRBD1	CASSSGQGANTEAFF	TGCGCCAGCAGCTCTGGACAGGGGGCAAACACTGAAGCTTTCTTT
TRBV27	TRBJ2-1	few	-	CASEPRGGSSNEQFF	TGTGCCAGCGAACCCAGGGGCGGGAGCAGCAATGAGCAGTTCTTC
TRBV20-1	TRBJ2-1	many	-	CSARGESPDSYNEQFF	TGCAGTGCTAGAGGAGAGAGCCCCGACTCCTACAATGAGCAGTTCTTC
TRBV2	TRBJ2-1	-	TRBD2	CASSGGLAGANEQFF	TGTGCCAGCAGTGGGGGACTAGCGGGGGCGAATGAGCAGTTCTTC
TRBV27	TRBJ1-1	-	TRBD1	CASSLLDRGGTEAFF	TGTGCCAGCAGTCTACTGGACAGGGGAGGCACTGAAGCTTTCTTT